These T cell receptor beta chains were read from a single sample in a study of cytomegalovirus exposure and HLA in healthy donors. Assay used: immunoSEQ multiplex PCR; TCRdb lists only in-frame clones, some missing. The sample shows some 160,000 clones, over 70% of them seen only once. The sequencing sample was made of PBMCs. These receptors all stem from a woman between 40 and 55 years old in good health and CMV-seropositive. Both conserved end residues are part of each CDR3. A D gene is named only where the DNA matches it firmly. The size entry is marked missing in some rows and otherwise reads once, few, many or a size class.

CASSSRTGKGNEQFF	TGTGCCAGCAGCTCAAGGACAGGGAAGGGCAATGAGCAGTTCTTC	TRBD1	.	TRBV11-3	TRBJ2-1
CASKVIQGQGTEAFF	TGTGCCAGCAAAGTCATACAGGGGCAGGGCACTGAAGCTTTCTTT	TRBD1	once	TRBV2	TRBJ1-1
CASSLTTGGGYTF	TGCGCCAGCAGCTTGACCACAGGGGGCGGCTACACCTTC	TRBD1	.	TRBV5-1	TRBJ1-2
CASSLDPAGELFF	TGTGCCAGCAGCTTAGACCCGGCCGGGGAGCTGTTTTTT	.	.	TRBV11-3	TRBJ2-2
CASKGAEAFF	TGTGCCAGCAAGGGGGCCGAAGCTTTCTTT	TRBD1	.	TRBV6-1	TRBJ1-1
CASSLPEAGVTDTQYF	TGCGCCAGCAGCTTGCCCGAAGCGGGGGTCACAGATACGCAGTATTTT	TRBD2	.	TRBV5-1	TRBJ2-3
CASSRDVNTEAFF	TGTGCCTCAAGTCGGGATGTCAACACTGAAGCTTTCTTT	.	.	TRBV6-4	TRBJ1-1
CASSLEGAYEQYF	TGTGCTAGCAGCTTGGAGGGCGCCTACGAGCAGTACTTC	.	.	TRBV7-7	TRBJ2-7
CAVQQGRVDEAFF	TGTGCCGTACAACAGGGACGGGTAGATGAAGCTTTCTTT	.	few	TRBV10-3	TRBJ1-1
CAISESHGANVLTF	TGTGCCATCAGTGAATCCCATGGGGCCAACGTCCTGACTTTC	.	.	TRBV10-3	TRBJ2-6
CASSQDTGRDGNTIYF	TGCGCCAGCAGCCAAGACACAGGGCGCGATGGAAACACCATATATTTT	.	.	TRBV4-3	TRBJ1-3
CASSSRTEKDYNEQFF	TGTGCCAGTAGTTCAAGGACAGAAAAAGACTACAATGAGCAGTTCTTC	.	.	TRBV19	TRBJ2-1
CACLQTKGLAGDFSFYEQYF	TGTGCCTGCTTACAAACCAAGGGACTAGCGGGGGACTTTTCTTTTTACGAGCAGTACTTC	TRBD2	.	TRBV30	TRBJ2-7
CASSPRQINSPLHF	TGTGCCAGCTCACCAAGACAGATAAATTCACCCCTCCACTTT	.	.	TRBV18	TRBJ1-6
CASSLDPGERSYGYTF	TGTGCCAGCAGCTTGGACCCGGGGGAGAGATCCTATGGCTACACCTTC	.	.	TRBV5-4	TRBJ1-2
CASSLGSGTEAFF	TGTGCCAGCAGCTTAGGGTCGGGCACTGAAGCTTTCTTT	.	.	TRBV7-9	TRBJ1-1
CSGGYGGNTEAFF	TGCAGCGGTGGATACGGGGGGAACACTGAAGCTTTCTTT	.	.	TRBV29-1	TRBJ1-1
CASSLGGGDRSYEQYF	TGTGCCAGCAGCTTAGGGGGAGGGGATAGATCCTACGAGCAGTACTTC	TRBD2	.	TRBV7-2	TRBJ2-7
CASSLDLGGQYF	TGTGCCAGCAGCTTAGATCTCGGCGGGCAGTACTTC	.	few	TRBV11-2	TRBJ2-7
CASSPGAGPSTDTQYF	TGTGCCAGCAGCCCAGGAGCGGGGCCTAGCACAGATACGCAGTATTTT	TRBD2	few	TRBV28	TRBJ2-3
CASGGRMNTEAFF	TGTGCCAGCGGCGGCAGAATGAACACTGAAGCTTTCTTT	.	.	TRBV7-2	TRBJ1-1
CAWRGDGGPYSPLHF	TGTGCCTGGAGGGGAGATGGAGGGCCTTATTCACCCCTCCACTTT	.	.	TRBV30	TRBJ1-6
CASSSPSGGGTGELFF	TGTGCCAGCAGCTCCCCTAGCGGGGGGGGAACCGGGGAGCTGTTTTTT	TRBD2	.	TRBV5-5	TRBJ2-2
CASSIQGSEKLFF	TGTGCCAGTAGTATCCAGGGTTCAGAAAAACTGTTTTTT	.	.	TRBV19	TRBJ1-4
CASSNSGATGANVLTF	TGTGCCAGCAGCAATAGCGGGGCAACTGGGGCCAACGTCCTGACTTTC	TRBD2	once	TRBV7-9	TRBJ2-6
CASSPSGGAEAKNIQYF	TGTGCCAGCAGTCCCAGCGGGGGGGCCGAAGCCAAAAACATTCAGTACTTC	TRBD2	.	TRBV6-4	TRBJ2-4
CASSHRGRTGNTIYF	TGTGCCAGTAGTCACAGGGGCCGTACTGGAAACACCATATATTTT	TRBD1	.	TRBV19	TRBJ1-3